The rows below give T cell receptor beta chains drawn from one sample of a study of T-cell memory formation after mild COVID-19. TCRdb passed the 5' RACE reads through MiXCR, listing each CDR3 protein once. The sample lists around 100,000 distinct CDR3 sequences, 22% occurring once. The sequenced sample consisted of PBMCs or a T cell subset sorted from them (not recorded which). The receptors originated from a man younger than 35 who had mild COVID-19 (a few samples of this study predate the infection). Cell type and time point are not known. The CDR3 runs from the conserved cysteine through the conserved F or W. A D gene is named only where the DNA matches it firmly. Clone sizes are given selectively: once, few, many, or a class where the clone is expanded.

D	J	V	size	CDR3	DNA
TRBD2	TRBJ2-3	TRBV4-1	few	CASKLAGGLGTDTQYF	TGCGCCAGCAAGCTAGCGGGGGGCCTCGGCACAGATACGCAGTATTTT
.	TRBJ1-2	TRBV5-1	.	CASSLSRGDGYTF	TGCGCCAGCAGCTTGTCCAGGGGCGATGGCTACACCTTC
.	TRBJ2-7	TRBV4-2	.	CASSLPGTEEQYF	TGTGCCAGCAGCCTTCCCGGGACTGAGGAGCAGTACTTC
TRBD2	TRBJ2-3	TRBV24-1	.	CATSSGTTISTDTQYF	TGTGCCACCAGCAGCGGGACTACCATAAGCACAGATACGCAGTATTTT
TRBD2	TRBJ2-3	TRBV4-2	.	CASSRGTSGGTSRTDTQYF	TGTGCCAGCAGCCGGGGGACTAGCGGGGGGACGAGTCGGACAGATACGCAGTATTTT
.	TRBJ1-2	TRBV12-3/TRBV12-4	.	CASRQGYGYTF	TGTGCCAGCCGCCAGGGGTATGGCTACACCTTC
.	TRBJ1-1	TRBV9	.	CASSVVGAADLTEAFF	TGTGCCAGCAGCGTAGTAGGGGCGGCGGACTTGACTGAAGCTTTCTTT
TRBD2	TRBJ2-3	TRBV7-8	.	CASSPKTSGGAYTQYF	TGTGCCAGCAGCCCTAAGACTAGCGGGGGGGCTTATACGCAGTATTTT
TRBD1	TRBJ1-6	TRBV9	.	CASRTGTGVYSPLHF	TGTGCCAGCAGGACCGGGACAGGGGTATACTCACCCCTCCACTTT
.	TRBJ2-1	TRBV7-2	.	CASSLAHTSSNEQFF	TGTGCCAGCAGCTTAGCCCACACTAGCTCCAATGAGCAGTTCTTC
.	TRBJ2-1	TRBV4-1	few	CASSQDFGQFF	TGCGCCAGCAGCCAAGACTTCGGGCAGTTCTTC
.	TRBJ2-3	TRBV7-6	few	CASSLDRDTDTQYF	TGTGCCAGCAGCTTAGACAGAGACACAGATACGCAGTATTTT
TRBD1	TRBJ2-3	TRBV4-3	.	CASSQAVPGGADTQYF	TGCGCCAGCAGCCAAGCCGTCCCAGGGGGCGCAGATACGCAGTATTTT
.	TRBJ1-1	TRBV6-5	many	CASKLPGYTEAFF	TGTGCCAGCAAACTTCCAGGGTACACTGAAGCTTTCTTT
.	TRBJ2-3	TRBV9	.	CASSTPDSTDTQYF	TGTGCCAGCAGCACCCCGGACAGCACAGATACGCAGTATTTT
.	TRBJ2-4	TRBV12-3/TRBV12-4	.	CASRLRGLAKNIQYF	TGTGCCAGCAGGCTCAGGGGATTAGCCAAAAACATTCAGTACTTC
TRBD2	TRBJ2-1	TRBV6-6	.	CASIMTSRVHDEQFF	TGTGCCAGCATTATGACTAGCCGGGTGCATGATGAGCAGTTCTTC
.	TRBJ2-7	TRBV18	.	CASSPWTVLLDEQYF	TGTGCCAGCTCACCTTGGACAGTGCTTTTGGACGAGCAGTACTTC
.	TRBJ2-7	TRBV29-1	few	CSVPISPHEQYF	TGCAGCGTCCCCATCAGTCCCCACGAGCAGTACTTC
.	TRBJ1-6	TRBV7-9	few	CASSDQARPLHF	TGTGCCAGCAGTGATCAGGCGAGGCCCCTCCACTTT
TRBD1	TRBJ2-7	TRBV29-1	few	CSVRGRRYEQYF	TGCAGCGTGAGGGGGCGCCGGTACGAGCAGTACTTC
.	TRBJ2-7	TRBV5-1	few	CASSSRATDYEQYF	TGCGCCAGCAGTTCTCGGGCCACCGATTACGAGCAGTACTTC
.	TRBJ2-5	TRBV29-1	.	CSVSREIQETQYF	TGCAGCGTCAGCCGGGAGATTCAAGAGACCCAGTACTTC
.	TRBJ1-3	TRBV6-6	few	CASSYLSSGNTIYF	TGTGCCAGCAGTTACTTGAGTTCTGGAAACACCATATATTTT
.	TRBJ2-2	TRBV21-1	few	CASSPLGKNTGELFF	TGTGCCAGCAGCCCTCTGGGTAAGAACACCGGGGAGCTGTTTTTT
.	TRBJ2-1	TRBV30	.	CAWNTDRNEQFF	TGTGCCTGGAATACAGACAGGAATGAGCAGTTCTTC
TRBD1	TRBJ2-3	TRBV6-2/TRBV6-3	few	CASSYTLAGGPTDTQYF	TGTGCCAGCAGTTACACCCTGGCAGGGGGCCCCACAGATACGCAGTATTTT
.	TRBJ1-4	TRBV7-9	.	CASSLREKLFF	TGTGCCAGCAGCTTACGTGAAAAACTGTTTTTT